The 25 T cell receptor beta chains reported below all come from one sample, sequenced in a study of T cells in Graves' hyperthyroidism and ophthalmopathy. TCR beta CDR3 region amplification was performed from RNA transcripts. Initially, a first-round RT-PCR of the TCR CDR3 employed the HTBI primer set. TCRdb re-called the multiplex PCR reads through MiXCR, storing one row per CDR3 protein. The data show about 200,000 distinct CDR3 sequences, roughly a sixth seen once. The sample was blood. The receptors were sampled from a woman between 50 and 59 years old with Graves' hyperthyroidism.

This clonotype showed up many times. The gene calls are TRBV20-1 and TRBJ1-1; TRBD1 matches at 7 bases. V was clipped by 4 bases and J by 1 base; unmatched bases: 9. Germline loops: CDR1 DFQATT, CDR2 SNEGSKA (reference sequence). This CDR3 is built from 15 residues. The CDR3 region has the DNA TGCAGTGCTACCCTACGGACAGGACGGAACACTGAAGCTTTCTTT. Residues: CSATLRTGRNTEAFF.

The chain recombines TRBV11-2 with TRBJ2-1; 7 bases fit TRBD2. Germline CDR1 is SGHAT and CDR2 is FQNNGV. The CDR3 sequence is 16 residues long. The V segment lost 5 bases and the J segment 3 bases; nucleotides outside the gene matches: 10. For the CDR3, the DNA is TGTGCCAGCAGCCCTAGCGGTGGGGTGGGCTACAATGAGCAGTTCTTC. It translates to CASSPSGGVGYNEQFF. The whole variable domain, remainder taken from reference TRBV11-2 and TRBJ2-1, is EAGVAQSPRYKIIEKRQSVAFWCNPISGHATLYWYQQILGQGPKLLIQFQNNGVVDDSQLPKDRFSAERLKGVDSTLKIQPAKLEDSAVYLCASSPSGGVGYNEQFFGPGTRLTVL.

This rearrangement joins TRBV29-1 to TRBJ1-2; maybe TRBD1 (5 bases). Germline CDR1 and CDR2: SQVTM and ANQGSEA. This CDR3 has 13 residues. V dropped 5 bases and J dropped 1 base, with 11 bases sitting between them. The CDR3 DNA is TGCAGCGTTTCCGGGACCGATAACTATGGCTACACCTTC. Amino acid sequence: CSVSGTDNYGYTF. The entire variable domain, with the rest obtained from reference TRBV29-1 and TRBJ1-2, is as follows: SAVISQKPSRDICQRGTSLTIQCQVDSQVTMMFWYRQQPGQSLTLIATANQGSEATYESGFVIDKFPISRPNLTFSTLTVSNMSPEDSSIYLCSVSGTDNYGYTFGSGTRLTVV.

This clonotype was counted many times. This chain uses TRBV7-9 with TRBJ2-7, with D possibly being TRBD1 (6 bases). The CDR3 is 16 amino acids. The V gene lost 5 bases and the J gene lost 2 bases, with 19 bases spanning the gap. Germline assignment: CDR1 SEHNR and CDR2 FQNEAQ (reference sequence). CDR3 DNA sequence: TGTGCCAGCAGCCAAACAGGGTCGGGTCCCGCCTACGAGCAGTACTTC. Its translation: CASSQTGSGPAYEQYF.

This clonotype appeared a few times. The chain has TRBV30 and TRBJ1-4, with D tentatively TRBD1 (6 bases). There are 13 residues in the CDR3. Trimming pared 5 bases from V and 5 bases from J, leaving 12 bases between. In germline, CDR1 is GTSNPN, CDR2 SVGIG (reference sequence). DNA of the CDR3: TGTGCCTGGCACAGGGCTAGGAATGAAAAACTGTTTTTT. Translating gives CAWHRARNEKLFF.

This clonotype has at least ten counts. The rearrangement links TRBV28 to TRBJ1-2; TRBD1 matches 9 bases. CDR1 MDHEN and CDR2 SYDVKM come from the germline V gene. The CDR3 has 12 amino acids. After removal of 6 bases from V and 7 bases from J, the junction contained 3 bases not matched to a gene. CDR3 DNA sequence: TGTGCCAGCAGGGGGACAGGGTTTGGCTACACCTTC. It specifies CASRGTGFGYTF.

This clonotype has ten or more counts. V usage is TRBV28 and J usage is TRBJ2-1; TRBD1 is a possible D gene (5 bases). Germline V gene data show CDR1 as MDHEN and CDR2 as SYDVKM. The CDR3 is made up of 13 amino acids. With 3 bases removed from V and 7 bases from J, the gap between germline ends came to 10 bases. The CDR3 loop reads CASSLPPGNEQFF. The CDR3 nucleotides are TGTGCCAGCAGTTTGCCCCCAGGGAATGAGCAGTTCTTC. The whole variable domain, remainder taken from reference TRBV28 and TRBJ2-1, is DVKVTQSSRYLVKRTGEKVFLECVQDMDHENMFWYRQDPGLGLRLIYFSYDVKMKEKGDIPEGYSVSREKKERFSLILESASTNQTSMYLCASSLPPGNEQFFGPGTRLTVL.

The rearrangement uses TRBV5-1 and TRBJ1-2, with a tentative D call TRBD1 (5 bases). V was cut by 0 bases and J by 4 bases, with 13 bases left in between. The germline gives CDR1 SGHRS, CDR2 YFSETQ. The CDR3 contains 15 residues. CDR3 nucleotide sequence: TGCGCCAGCAGCTTGGGGGGACTCACGGCCTATGGCTACACCTTC. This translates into CASSLGGLTAYGYTF.

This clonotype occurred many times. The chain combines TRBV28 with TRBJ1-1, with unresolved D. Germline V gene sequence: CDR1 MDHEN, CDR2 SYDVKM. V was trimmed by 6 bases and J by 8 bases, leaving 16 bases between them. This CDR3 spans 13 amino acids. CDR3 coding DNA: TGTGCCAGCAGGCTCCCAGTGGAAGTGGAAGCTTTCTTT. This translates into CASRLPVEVEAFF. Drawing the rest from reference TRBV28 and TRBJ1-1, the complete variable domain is DVKVTQSSRYLVKRTGEKVFLECVQDMDHENMFWYRQDPGLGLRLIYFSYDVKMKEKGDIPEGYSVSREKKERFSLILESASTNQTSMYLCASRLPVEVEAFFGQGTRLTVV.

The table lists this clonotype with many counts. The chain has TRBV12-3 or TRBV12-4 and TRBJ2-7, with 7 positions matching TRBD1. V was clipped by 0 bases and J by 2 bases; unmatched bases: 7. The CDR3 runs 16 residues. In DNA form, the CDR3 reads TGTGCCAGCAGTTTAGCGATGACAGGGTTTGCCTACGAGCAGTACTTC. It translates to CASSLAMTGFAYEQYF.

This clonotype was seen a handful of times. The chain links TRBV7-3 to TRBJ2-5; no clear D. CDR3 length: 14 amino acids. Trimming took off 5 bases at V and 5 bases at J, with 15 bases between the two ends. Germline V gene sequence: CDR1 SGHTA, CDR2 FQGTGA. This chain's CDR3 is CASSPQGGVETQYF. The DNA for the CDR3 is TGTGCCAGCAGCCCTCAAGGTGGGGTGGAGACCCAGTACTTC.

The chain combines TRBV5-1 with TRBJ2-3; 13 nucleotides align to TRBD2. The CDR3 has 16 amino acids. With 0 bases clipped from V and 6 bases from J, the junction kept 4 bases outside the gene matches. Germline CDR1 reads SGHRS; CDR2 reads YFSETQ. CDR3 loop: CASSLGTSGSSDTQYF. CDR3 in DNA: TGCGCCAGCAGCTTGGGGACTAGCGGGAGTTCTGATACGCAGTATTTT. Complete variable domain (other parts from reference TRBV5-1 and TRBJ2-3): KAGVTQTPRYLIKTRGQQVTLSCSPISGHRSVSWYQQTPGQGLQFLFEYFSETQRNKGNFPGRFSGRQFSNSRSEMNVSTLELGDSALYLCASSLGTSGSSDTQYFGPGTRLTVL.

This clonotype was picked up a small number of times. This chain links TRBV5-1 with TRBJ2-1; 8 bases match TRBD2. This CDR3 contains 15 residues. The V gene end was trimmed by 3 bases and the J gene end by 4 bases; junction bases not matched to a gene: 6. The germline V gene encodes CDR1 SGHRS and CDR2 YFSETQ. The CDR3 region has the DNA TGCGCCAGCAGCTCTCTAGCGGGTAGTTACAATGAGCAGTTCTTC. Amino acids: CASSSLAGSYNEQFF.

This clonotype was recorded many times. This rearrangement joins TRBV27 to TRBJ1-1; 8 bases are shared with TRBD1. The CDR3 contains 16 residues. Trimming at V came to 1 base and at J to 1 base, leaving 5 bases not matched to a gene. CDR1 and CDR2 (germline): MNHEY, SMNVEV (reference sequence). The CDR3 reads CASSLFQGAANTEAFF. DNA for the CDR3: TGTGCCAGCAGTTTATTCCAGGGGGCGGCGAACACTGAAGCTTTCTTT.

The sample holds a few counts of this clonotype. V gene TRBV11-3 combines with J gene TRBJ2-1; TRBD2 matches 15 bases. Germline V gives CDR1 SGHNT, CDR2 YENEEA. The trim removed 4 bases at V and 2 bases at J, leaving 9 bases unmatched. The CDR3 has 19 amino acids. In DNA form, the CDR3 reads TGTGCCAGCAGCTCGTCCGGGACTAGCGGGAGGAGTCCCTACAATGAGCAGTTCTTC. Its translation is CASSSSGTSGRSPYNEQFF. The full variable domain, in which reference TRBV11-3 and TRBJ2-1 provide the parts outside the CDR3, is EAGVVQSPRYKIIEKKQPVAFWCNPISGHNTLYWYLQNLGQGPELLIRYENEEAVDDSQLPKDRFSAERLKGVDSTLKIQPAELGDSAVYLCASSSSGTSGRSPYNEQFFGPGTRLTVL.

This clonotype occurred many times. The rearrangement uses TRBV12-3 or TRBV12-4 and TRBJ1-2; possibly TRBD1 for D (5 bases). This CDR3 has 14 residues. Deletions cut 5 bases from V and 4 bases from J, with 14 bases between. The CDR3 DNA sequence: TGTGCCAGCAGTATCTCGGGGGTGGTCTATGGCTACACCTTC. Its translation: CASSISGVVYGYTF.

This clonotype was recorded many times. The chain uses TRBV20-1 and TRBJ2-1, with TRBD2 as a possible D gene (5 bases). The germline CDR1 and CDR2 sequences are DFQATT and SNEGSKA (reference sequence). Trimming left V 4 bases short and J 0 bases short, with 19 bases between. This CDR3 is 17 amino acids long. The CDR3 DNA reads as TGCAGTGCTAAGCCCGTGCCGGAAAGCGGCTCCTACAATGAGCAGTTCTTC. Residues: CSAKPVPESGSYNEQFF.

CDR3 sequence: CASRAGTSGLGGETQYF. The CDR3, as DNA: TGCGCCAGCAGGGCCGGGACTAGCGGGTTAGGAGGAGAGACCCAGTACTTC. The chain links TRBV5-1 to TRBJ2-5, with TRBD2 matching 12 bases. This CDR3 contains 17 residues. From germline, CDR1 is SGHRS and CDR2 YFSETQ. V lost 5 bases and J lost 4; bases outside the gene matches: 12.

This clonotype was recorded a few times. The CDR3 reads CASSPEALYAYEQYF. Written as DNA, the CDR3 is TGTGCCAGCTCACCTGAGGCACTATACGCCTACGAGCAGTACTTC. The chain carries TRBV18 and TRBJ2-7, with unresolved D. V lost 3 bases and J 2 bases, leaving 14 bases between the germline ends. The germline gives CDR1 KGHSH, CDR2 LQKENI. The CDR3 extends over 15 amino acids.

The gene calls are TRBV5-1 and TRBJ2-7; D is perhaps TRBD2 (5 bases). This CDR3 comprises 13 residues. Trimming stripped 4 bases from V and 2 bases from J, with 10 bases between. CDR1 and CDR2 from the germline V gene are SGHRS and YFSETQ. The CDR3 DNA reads TGCGCCAGCAGCCGGGAAAGGACCTACGAGCAGTACTTC. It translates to CASSRERTYEQYF.

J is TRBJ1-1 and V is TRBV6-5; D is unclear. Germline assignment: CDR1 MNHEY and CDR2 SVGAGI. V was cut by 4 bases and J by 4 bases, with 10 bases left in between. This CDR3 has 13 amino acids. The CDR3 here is CASSSTSTTEAFF. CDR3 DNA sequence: TGTGCCAGCAGTTCTACAAGCACCACTGAAGCTTTCTTT.

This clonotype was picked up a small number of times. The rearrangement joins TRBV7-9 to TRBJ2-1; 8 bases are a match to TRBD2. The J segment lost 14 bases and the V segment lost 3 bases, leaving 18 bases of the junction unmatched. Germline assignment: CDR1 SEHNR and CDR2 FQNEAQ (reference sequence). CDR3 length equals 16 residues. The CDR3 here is CASSFLIRSGIAGEFF. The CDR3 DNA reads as TGTGCCAGCAGCTTCCTGATTCGTAGCGGGATAGCTGGCGAGTTCTTC.

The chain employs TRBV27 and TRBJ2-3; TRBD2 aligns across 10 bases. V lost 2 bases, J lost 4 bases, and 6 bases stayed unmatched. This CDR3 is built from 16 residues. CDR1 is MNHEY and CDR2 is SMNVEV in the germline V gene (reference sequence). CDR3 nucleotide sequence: TGTGCCAGCAGTTTACTCGGGACTAGCGCCTCAGATACGCAGTATTTT. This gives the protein CASSLLGTSASDTQYF.

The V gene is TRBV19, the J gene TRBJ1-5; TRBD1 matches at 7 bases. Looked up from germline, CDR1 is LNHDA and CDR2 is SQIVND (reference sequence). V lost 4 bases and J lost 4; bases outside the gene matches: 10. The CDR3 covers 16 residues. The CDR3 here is CASSSKTGLRNQPQHF. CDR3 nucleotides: TGTGCCAGTAGTAGCAAGACAGGGCTAAGAAATCAGCCCCAGCATTTT.

CDR3: CASSLISGSTGEQFF. In DNA, the CDR3 is TGTGCCAGCAGCTTAATCAGCGGGAGCACCGGTGAGCAGTTCTTC. The chain links TRBV7-3 to TRBJ2-1, with 8 positions matching TRBD2. Germline V gene lookup returns CDR1 SGHTA and CDR2 FQGTGA. V dropped 1 base and J dropped 9; count of bases not matched to a gene: 8. The CDR3 totals 15 residues.